The rows below give T cell receptor beta chains drawn from one sample of a study of CD8 T cells in Susac syndrome. TCRdb re-derived calls from the immunoSEQ multiplex PCR reads in MiXCR, one entry per CDR3 protein. The table has under 250,000 distinct CDR3 sequences, 85% to 95% seen once; the top ten hold 0.06% to 0.08%. The sequenced sample consisted of CD4+ T cells from PBMCs. The receptors originated from a human donor with multiple sclerosis. Each CDR3 is given with its conserved first and last residue.

v_call | cdr3_aa
TRBV27 | CASSRSTGGGLYGYTF
TRBV24-1 | CATSKGAGLAGGNEQFF
TRBV29-1 | CSVALTVNTEAFF
TRBV6-1 | CASSALRRDTQYF
TRBV11-2 | CASSLFPSGVSYEQYF
TRBV15 | CATSRAGQNYEQYF
TRBV20-1 | CSAAGYEQYF
TRBV7-7 | CASSAGTETQYF
TRBV7-8 | CASSLDGRGNLNQPQHF
TRBV2 | CASANYGYTF
TRBV3-1 | CASSLGTGAYGYTF
TRBV4-1 | CASSRGLAGGDEQFF
TRBV7-9 | CASSLRENTGELFF
TRBV14 | CASSQDPFSPQHF
TRBV2 | CASLRDSNTGELFF
TRBV9 | CASSVGLAGGYNEQFF
TRBV5-1 | CASSEGTSGGKQFF
TRBV12-3/TRBV12-4 | CASSLGLAGTNEQFF
TRBV30 | CAWSPGANVLTF
TRBV5-4 | CASTTDRGGTDTQYF
TRBV27 | CASTPVGVGNQPQHF
TRBV30 | CAWSPLNEQFF
TRBV4-1 | CASSPQAGGPADTQYF
TRBV29-1 | CSAGHIEAFF
TRBV5-6 | CASSLDYGARETQYF
TRBV10-3 | CAARRTERTEAFF
TRBV7-3 | CASSLTWSSGSTDTQYF
TRBV20-1 | CSARDRGAKETQYF
TRBV29-1 | CSVTGGIGNQPQHF
TRBV7-3 | CASSLSPQNTEAFF
TRBV5-1 | CASSRDSVTEAFF
TRBV7-9 | CASSLVAGNTGELFF
TRBV11-2 | CASSLDLVGNEQFF
TRBV5-1 | CASSQWSGRVNTEAFF
TRBV5-1 | CASSPLQGYQETQYF
TRBV7-3 | CASSQGLAGGQQFF
TRBV12-5 | CASGLVHLPTTEQETQYF
TRBV11-2 | CASTLDSSGANVLTF
TRBV19 | CASSTQGGRDTGELFF
TRBV30 | CAWSMGADEDTQYF
TRBV9 | CASSAATPGPVSEQYF
TRBV27 | CASSFIDTQYF
TRBV18 | CASSPPVAEGMNEQFF